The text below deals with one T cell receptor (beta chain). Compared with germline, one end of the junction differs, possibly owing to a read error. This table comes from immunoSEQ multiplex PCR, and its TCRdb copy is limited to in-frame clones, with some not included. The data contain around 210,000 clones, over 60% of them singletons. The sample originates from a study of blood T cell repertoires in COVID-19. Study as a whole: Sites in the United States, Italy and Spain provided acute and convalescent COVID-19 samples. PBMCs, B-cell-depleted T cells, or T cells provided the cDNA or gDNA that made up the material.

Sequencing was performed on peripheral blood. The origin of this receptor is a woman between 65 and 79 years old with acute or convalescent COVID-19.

The CDR3 nucleotides read TGTGCCAGCAGCTTAGGTATAACCGGTGAAAAACTGTTCTTT. Its translation: CASSLGITGEKLFF. J is TRBJ1-4 and V is TRBV7-9; no definite D call. The germline gives CDR1 SEHNR, CDR2 FQNEAQ (reference sequence). The CDR3 sequence is 14 residues long.